Below are 21 T cell receptor beta chains sequenced from a single sample in a study of CXCR3-negative and CXCR3-positive naive CD8 T cells. Their antigens are not known. Notes on the study in general: Naive cells with CXCR3 showed TRB CDR3s that were more hydrophobic than those in CXCR3-negative naive cells.

In preparing the TRB cDNA libraries, 5' RACE with UMI labels was used. TCRdb reprocessed the 5' RACE reads, with one entry per CDR3 protein and no DNA. The sample spans some 68,000 distinct CDR3 sequences; the ten largest clones claim around 5%. The sequenced sample was naive CXCR3+ CD8+ T cells from blood. Subset reported: CD45RO-CCR7+CD27+CD95- naive CD8+ T cells expressing CXCR3 (TNR3+). The source of these receptors is a human donor in good health. Some clones in this sample may be carry-over from other donors' samples.

CDR3 protein: CASSSRGLHYEQYF. The chain employs TRBV5-6 and TRBJ2-7; as DNA is missing, the TRBD1 call by TCRdb cannot be tested. CDR3 length equals 14 residues. Looked up from germline, CDR1 is SGHDT and CDR2 is YYEEEE.

V is TRBV6-6 and J is TRBJ2-4. The CDR3 totals 15 residues. CDR1 is MNHNY, CDR2 SVGAGI, per germline (reference sequence). The chain's CDR3 is CASSYSSLAKNIQYF.

The chain uses TRBV28 and TRBJ2-7; the TCRdb call, TRBD2, lacks DNA for checking. The CDR3 length is 15 residues. CDR1 and CDR2 (germline): MDHEN, SYDVKM. The CDR3 is CASSPGLAGAKEQYF.

The rearrangement joins TRBV20-1 to TRBJ2-5; TCRdb's D gene call, TRBD2, goes unchecked for lack of DNA. The CDR3 loop spans 15 amino acids. Germline V gene data show CDR1 as DFQATT and CDR2 as SNEGSKA (reference sequence). CDR3 protein: CSAKLGGLYQETQYF.

The rearrangement joins TRBV10-3 to TRBJ1-1. The CDR3 runs 15 residues. Germline V gene sequence: CDR1 ENHRY, CDR2 SYGVKD. The CDR3 spells CAISESAVDITEAFF.

The chain recombines TRBV14 with TRBJ2-7; TCRdb lists TRBD1, though no DNA is available to test this call. The CDR3 has 15 residues. CDR1 SGHDN and CDR2 FVKESK come from the germline V gene. The CDR3 region is CASSQRQGEDDEQYF.

V is TRBV7-2 and J is TRBJ1-2; lacking DNA, the TRBD1 call made by TCRdb goes unchecked. Germline CDR1 SGHTA, CDR2 FQGNSA. The CDR3 loop spans 16 amino acids. CDR3 sequence: CASTLVQGPYLDGYTF.

This chain joins TRBV29-1 and TRBJ2-7; TCRdb indicates TRBD1, and absent DNA this call remains unverified. This CDR3 spans 13 amino acids. Germline CDR1 is SQVTM and CDR2 is ANQGSEA. This CDR3 reads CSHKTGDLDEQYF.

The genes are TRBV6-5 and TRBJ1-6; the D call from TCRdb, TRBD1, cannot be confirmed without DNA. Germline assignment: CDR1 MNHEY and CDR2 SVGAGI. The CDR3 consists of 18 residues. The CDR3 reads CASSPGQPIDLYNSPLHF.

The chain recombines TRBV29-1 with TRBJ1-1; the TCRdb call, TRBD1, lacks DNA for checking. This CDR3 has 15 residues. Per germline, CDR1 SQVTM and CDR2 ANQGSEA. CDR3 residues: CSVQKGQGMVAEAFF.

The chain carries TRBV23-1 and TRBJ2-5. TRBV23-1 is an open reading frame, and its role is uncertain. The CDR3 contains 14 residues. This CDR3 reads CASSNLGNQETQYF.

The chain recombines TRBV29-1 with TRBJ1-1; TCRdb returns TRBD1, unconfirmable since there is no DNA. Germline CDR1 is SQVTM and CDR2 is ANQGSEA. This CDR3 contains 12 residues. The CDR3 spells CSVEEGGTEAFF.

The V call is TRBV19, the J call TRBJ1-1; lacking DNA, the TRBD1 call made by TCRdb goes unchecked. Germline V gives CDR1 LNHDA, CDR2 SQIVND (reference sequence). This CDR3 is 14 amino acids long. The CDR3 here is CASSPRDRNTEAFF.

This chain joins TRBV20-1 and TRBJ2-7; as DNA is missing, the TRBD1 call by TCRdb cannot be tested. The CDR3 runs 13 residues. Germline CDR1 and CDR2: DFQATT and SNEGSKA (reference sequence). CDR3 residues: CSAHRPTGNEQYF.

The rearrangement links TRBV29-1 to TRBJ2-1; TCRdb's D call, TRBD1, is unchecked because there is no DNA. The CDR3 consists of 11 residues. Looked up from germline, CDR1 is SQVTM and CDR2 is ANQGSEA. The CDR3: CSAGTENEQFF.

The chain employs TRBV3-1 and TRBJ2-1. Germline lookup yields CDR1 LGHDT and CDR2 YNNKEL (reference sequence). The CDR3 sequence is 12 residues long. The CDR3 reads CASSQDFNEQFF.

The CDR3 region is CASSSPGLAGGNEQFF. The rearrangement links TRBV28 to TRBJ2-1; TCRdb's D call of TRBD2 is untestable without DNA. Germline CDR1 reads MDHEN; CDR2 reads SYDVKM. This CDR3 has 16 residues.

The chain carries TRBV6-6 and TRBJ2-3; no DNA is available, so the TRBD2 call from TCRdb remains unchecked. Germline V gene data show CDR1 as MNHNY and CDR2 as SVGAGI (reference sequence). The CDR3 contains 15 residues. The CDR3 reads CASRGLAGGTDTQYF.

The chain combines TRBV6-2 or TRBV6-3 with TRBJ2-7. This CDR3 has 11 residues. Germline values: CDR1 MNHEY, CDR2 SVGEGT. The CDR3: CASSYWGEQYF.

The chain employs TRBV7-2 and TRBJ2-3; TCRdb's D gene call, TRBD1, goes unchecked for lack of DNA. Germline CDR1 and CDR2: SGHTA and FQGNSA. The CDR3 runs 15 residues. The CDR3 loop reads CASSLDLGTGDTQYF.

The chain combines TRBV28 with TRBJ2-7; lacking DNA, the TRBD1 call made by TCRdb goes unchecked. The CDR3 has 14 amino acids. The germline CDR1 and CDR2 sequences are MDHEN and SYDVKM. The CDR3 loop is CASSPGTGFSEQYF.